The rows below give T cell receptor beta chains drawn from one sample of a study of PD-1 blockade in classical Hodgkin lymphoma. Sequencing used immunoSEQ multiplex PCR; TCRdb keeps in-frame clones, though not all of them. The sample lists approximately 11,000 clones, around 70% occurring once. The sequencing here drew on CD4+ T cells from blood, taken before the fourth cycle of nivolumab. The receptors derive from a human donor with classical Hodgkin lymphoma. The CDR3 runs from the conserved cysteine through the conserved F or W. The order of the fields is V gene, clone size, D gene, J gene, CDR3 protein, CDR3 DNA. A D gene is named only where the DNA matches it firmly. Clone size appears in some rows only: once, few, many, or a class for an expanded clone.

TRBV5-5	few	TRBD1	TRBJ1-1	CASSLGQGGGTEAFF	TGTGCCAGCAGCTTAGGACAGGGCGGGGGCACTGAAGCTTTCTTT
TRBV9	NA	TRBD2	TRBJ2-1	CASSVSGGYNEQFF	TGTGCCAGCAGCGTCAGCGGGGGTTACAATGAGCAGTTCTTC
TRBV6-1	NA	TRBD1	TRBJ1-2	CASRGGQGSNYGYTF	TGTGCCAGCAGGGGGGGACAGGGGTCTAACTATGGCTACACCTTC
TRBV27	few	NA	TRBJ2-7	CASSLGLSYEQYF	TGTGCCAGCAGTCTGGGACTGTCCTACGAGCAGTACTTC
TRBV11-3	NA	NA	TRBJ2-7	CASSLGGDSYEQYF	TGTGCCAGCAGCTTAGGTGGCGATTCCTACGAGCAGTACTTC
TRBV2	few	NA	TRBJ1-5	CASRGPGNQPQHF	TGTGCCAGCAGGGGCCCTGGGAATCAGCCCCAGCATTTT
TRBV6-6	NA	NA	TRBJ1-2	CASSSSDRLGGYTF	TGTGCCAGCAGCTCTTCCGACAGGCTCGGAGGCTACACCTTC
TRBV5-1	NA	NA	TRBJ2-7	CASSSEYEQYF	TGCGCCAGCAGCTCGGAATACGAGCAGTACTTC
TRBV7-8	NA	TRBD1	TRBJ1-1	CASSPLGDRGNTEAFF	TGTGCCAGCAGCCCTTTGGGGGACAGGGGGAACACTGAAGCTTTCTTT
TRBV27	NA	NA	TRBJ1-4	CASRPLRDGYEKLFF	TGTGCCAGCAGGCCACTCCGGGACGGCTATGAAAAACTGTTTTTT
TRBV30	NA	TRBD1	TRBJ1-2	CACQNGQGAFGYTF	TGTGCCTGTCAAAACGGACAGGGGGCTTTTGGCTACACCTTC
TRBV11-2	once	NA	TRBJ1-6	CASSPRTGGSSYNSPLHF	TGTGCCAGCAGCCCAAGAACAGGAGGAAGCTCCTATAATTCACCCCTCCACTTT
TRBV14	NA	NA	TRBJ1-1	CASSPRVQGEAFF	TGTGCCAGCAGCCCACGGGTTCAGGGTGAAGCTTTCTTT
TRBV5-1	once	TRBD2	TRBJ2-2	CASSLLAGGPTGELFF	TGCGCCAGCAGCTTACTAGCGGGAGGGCCAACCGGGGAGCTGTTTTTT
TRBV7-8	NA	NA	TRBJ2-1	CASSLGYRGDNEQFF	TGTGCCAGCAGCTTAGGTTATAGGGGGGACAATGAGCAGTTCTTC
TRBV4-1	few	TRBD1	TRBJ1-1	CASSPKEGAGEAFF	TGCGCCAGCAGCCCAAAAGAGGGGGCTGGTGAAGCTTTCTTT
TRBV7-9	NA	TRBD1	TRBJ1-1	CASSLAGTGERAFF	TGTGCCAGCAGCTTAGCCGGGACAGGCGAGAGAGCTTTCTTT
TRBV28	few	NA	TRBJ1-4	CASSPAAGSNEKLFF	TGTGCCAGCAGTCCTGCGGCCGGTTCTAATGAAAAACTGTTTTTT
TRBV19	once	TRBD1	TRBJ2-5	CASSSLPGQGKETQYF	TGTGCCAGTAGTAGCCTCCCCGGACAGGGGAAAGAGACCCAGTACTTC
TRBV5-1	NA	NA	TRBJ2-5	CASSRHTEETQYF	TGCGCCAGCAGCCGTCATACCGAAGAGACCCAGTACTTC
TRBV6-9	NA	NA	TRBJ1-2	CASSTGDFNYGYTF	TGTGCCAGCAGCACGGGAGATTTTAACTATGGCTACACCTTC
TRBV28	NA	NA	TRBJ1-1	CASSFISEAFF	TGTGCCAGCAGTTTCATCTCTGAAGCTTTCTTT
TRBV14	NA	TRBD2	TRBJ2-3	CASSQDWIAGVTDTQYF	TGTGCCAGCAGCCAAGATTGGATAGCGGGAGTTACAGATACGCAGTATTTT
TRBV11-2	NA	NA	TRBJ2-4	CASSSILGGGIQYF	TGTGCCAGCAGCTCCATACTAGGGGGGGGCATTCAGTACTTC
TRBV13	NA	NA	TRBJ2-3	CASSLPSGRISTDTQYF	TGTGCCAGCAGCCTCCCCTCGGGGCGGATTAGCACAGATACGCAGTATTTT
TRBV11-2	once	TRBD1	TRBJ2-7	CASSLNRGQSYEQYF	TGTGCCAGCAGCTTAAACAGGGGGCAGTCCTACGAGCAGTACTTC
TRBV25-1	NA	TRBD2	TRBJ2-1	CASSDRLAGGGNEQFF	TGTGCCAGCAGTGATAGACTAGCGGGAGGCGGCAATGAGCAGTTCTTC
TRBV6-5	once	NA	TRBJ1-1	CASSPLSAGNTEAFF	TGTGCCAGCAGCCCCCTTAGTGCAGGGAACACTGAAGCTTTCTTT
TRBV7-2	NA	NA	TRBJ2-1	CASSLQARGQFF	TGTGCCAGCAGCCTCCAGGCCCGGGGGCAGTTCTTC